This T cell receptor (beta chain) was observed in a study of neurological immune-mediated disorders. The CDR3 runs to 16 residues. The trim removed 0 bases at V and 5 bases at J, leaving 10 bases unmatched. Germline CDR1 is SGDLS and CDR2 is YYNGEE. The authors made cDNA by 5'RACE with 10-nucleotide random UMIs. Every sequencing run gave over 200 million TCR-beta sequences, taken from 15-18 subjects. TCRdb reanalysed the 5' RACE reads using MiXCR and keeps one entry per CDR3 protein. Among approximately 65,000 distinct CDR3 sequences listed, under 5% were seen once. This clonotype was observed at least ten times. Its specificity is unknown. Study-level results: Multiple sclerosis, the disease with the least TCR clonal expansion, fell below healthy controls, whereas HTLV-1-associated myelopathy showed the most.

J is TRBJ1-2 and V is TRBV9, with 7 positions matching TRBD1. Sample: PBMCs. This TCR was sampled from a man in his fifties or sixties with multiple sclerosis. For the CDR3, the DNA is TGTGCCAGCAGCGTAGAGTTGACAGGGCCCATGTATGGCTACACCTTC. This encodes CASSVELTGPMYGYTF.